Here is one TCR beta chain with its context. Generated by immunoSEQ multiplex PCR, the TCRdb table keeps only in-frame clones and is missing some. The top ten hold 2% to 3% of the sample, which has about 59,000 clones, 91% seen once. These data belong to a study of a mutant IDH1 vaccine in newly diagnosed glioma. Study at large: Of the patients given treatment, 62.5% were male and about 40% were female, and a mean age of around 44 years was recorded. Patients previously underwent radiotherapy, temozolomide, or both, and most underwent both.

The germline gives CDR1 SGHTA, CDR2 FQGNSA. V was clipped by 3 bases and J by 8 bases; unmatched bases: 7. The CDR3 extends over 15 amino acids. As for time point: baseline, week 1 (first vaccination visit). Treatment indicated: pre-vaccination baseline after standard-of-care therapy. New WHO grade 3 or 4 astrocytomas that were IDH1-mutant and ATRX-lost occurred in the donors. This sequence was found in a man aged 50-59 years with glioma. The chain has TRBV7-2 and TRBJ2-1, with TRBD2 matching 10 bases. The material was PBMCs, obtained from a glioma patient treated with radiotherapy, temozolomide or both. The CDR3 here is CASSFGGLAIYEQFF. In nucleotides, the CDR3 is TGTGCCAGCAGCTTCGGGGGACTAGCGATTTATGAGCAGTTCTTC.